This T cell receptor (beta chain) was identified in a study of beta chain features in type 1 diabetes. Regarding the study as a whole: In these data, an HLA type influence on TCRB rearrangement remained unresolved. For type 1 diabetes patients, VDJ junctions showed fewer insertions and more deletions. Among all four CD4+ subsets, Type 1 diabetes patients had TCRB CDR3s that were moderately but significantly shorter. Shorter templates might be favored by PCR, equally in patients and controls.

The whole isolated RNA underwent reverse transcription, so sequencing captured expressed TCRB transcripts. Produced via immunoSEQ multiplex PCR; TCRdb's table is partial and in-frame only. The table records more than 150,000 clones, approximately 8.7% of them present only once. Of note for this clone: Its antigen is not identified.

CDR1 and CDR2 from the germline V gene are SGHVS and FNYEAQ. CDR3 length: 15 residues. V dropped 0 bases and J dropped 2 bases, with 9 bases sitting between them. CD4+ naive, central memory, regulatory and stem cell-like memory subsets were isolated by sorting on CD45RO/CCR7/CD25/CD127/CD95/CD27. V gene TRBV7-6 combines with J gene TRBJ2-3; the D is unclear. This receptor was obtained from a woman in her thirties with type 1 diabetes. Sequenced sample: central memory CD4+ T cells from blood. Here the CDR3 reads CASSLALAPTDTQYF. DNA for the CDR3: TGTGCCAGCAGCTTAGCGCTGGCCCCCACAGATACGCAGTATTTT.